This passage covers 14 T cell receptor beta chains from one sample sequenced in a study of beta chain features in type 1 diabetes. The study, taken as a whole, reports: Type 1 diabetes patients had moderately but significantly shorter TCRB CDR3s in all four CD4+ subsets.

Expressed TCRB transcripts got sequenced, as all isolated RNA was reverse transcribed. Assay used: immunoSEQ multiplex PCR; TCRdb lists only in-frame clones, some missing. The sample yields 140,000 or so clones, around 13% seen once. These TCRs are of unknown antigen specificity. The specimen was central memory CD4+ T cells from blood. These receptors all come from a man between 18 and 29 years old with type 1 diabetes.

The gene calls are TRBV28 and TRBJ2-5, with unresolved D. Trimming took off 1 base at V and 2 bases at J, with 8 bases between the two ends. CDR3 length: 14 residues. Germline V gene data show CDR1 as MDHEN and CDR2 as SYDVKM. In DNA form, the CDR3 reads TGTGCCAGCAGTTTATTGGCGGTACAAGAGACCCAGTACTTC. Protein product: CASSLLAVQETQYF.

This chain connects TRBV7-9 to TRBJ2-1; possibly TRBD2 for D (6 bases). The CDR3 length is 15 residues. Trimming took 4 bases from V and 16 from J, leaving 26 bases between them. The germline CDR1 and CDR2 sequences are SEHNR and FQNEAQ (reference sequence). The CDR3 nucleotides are TGTGCCAGCAGCTCCCACCGGGACTCCAACCGAGGGGTTTTCTTC. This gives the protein CASSSHRDSNRGVFF.

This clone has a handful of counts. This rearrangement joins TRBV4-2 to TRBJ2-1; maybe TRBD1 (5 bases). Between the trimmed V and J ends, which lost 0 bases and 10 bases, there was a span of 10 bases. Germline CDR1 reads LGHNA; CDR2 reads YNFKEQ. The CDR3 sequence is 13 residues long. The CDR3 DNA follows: TGTGCCAGCAGCCAAGAAGGGGTGGGAGAGCAGTTCTTC. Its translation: CASSQEGVGEQFF.

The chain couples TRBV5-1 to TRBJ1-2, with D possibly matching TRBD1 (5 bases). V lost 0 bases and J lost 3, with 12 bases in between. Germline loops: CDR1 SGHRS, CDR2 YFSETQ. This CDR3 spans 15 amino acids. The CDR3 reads CASSLVPGPDYGYTF. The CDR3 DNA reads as TGCGCCAGCAGCTTGGTCCCAGGGCCTGACTATGGCTACACCTTC.

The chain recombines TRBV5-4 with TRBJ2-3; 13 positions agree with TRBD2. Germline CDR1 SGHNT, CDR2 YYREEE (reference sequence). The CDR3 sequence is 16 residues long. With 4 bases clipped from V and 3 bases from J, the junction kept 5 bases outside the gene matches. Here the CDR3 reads CASSPGLAGATDTQYF. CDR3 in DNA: TGTGCCAGCAGCCCCGGACTAGCGGGGGCAACAGATACGCAGTATTTT.

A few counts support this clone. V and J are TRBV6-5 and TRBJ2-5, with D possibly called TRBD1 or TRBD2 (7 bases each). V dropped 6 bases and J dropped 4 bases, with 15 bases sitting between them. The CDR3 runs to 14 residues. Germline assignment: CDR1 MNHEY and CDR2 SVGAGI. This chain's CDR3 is CASSQTGRGETQYF. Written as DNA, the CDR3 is TGTGCCAGCAGCCAGACAGGGAGGGGAGAGACCCAGTACTTC.

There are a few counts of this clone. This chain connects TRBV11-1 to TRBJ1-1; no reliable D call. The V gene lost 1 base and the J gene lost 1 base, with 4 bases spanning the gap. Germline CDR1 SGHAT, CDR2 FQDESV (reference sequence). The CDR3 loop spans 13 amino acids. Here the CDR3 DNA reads TGTGCCAGCAGCTTAGGGGGGAACACTGAAGCTTTCTTT. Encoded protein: CASSLGGNTEAFF.

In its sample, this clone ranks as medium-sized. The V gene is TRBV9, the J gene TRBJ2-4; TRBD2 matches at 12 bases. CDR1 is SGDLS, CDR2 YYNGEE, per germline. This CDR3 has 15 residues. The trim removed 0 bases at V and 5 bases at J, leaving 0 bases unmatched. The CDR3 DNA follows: TGTGCCAGCAGCGTAGCTAGCGGGGGGGAAAACATTCAGTACTTC. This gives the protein CASSVASGGENIQYF. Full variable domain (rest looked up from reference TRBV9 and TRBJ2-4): DSGVTQTPKHLITATGQRVTLRCSPRSGDLSVYWYQQSLDQGLQFLIQYYNGEERAKGNILERFSAQQFPDLHSELNLSSLELGDSALYFCASSVASGGENIQYFGAGTRLSVL.

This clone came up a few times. CDR3 sequence (DNA): TGTGCCAGCAGCTTTGGCCCAAACAGGGGCAATCAGCCCCAGCATTTT. As protein: CASSFGPNRGNQPQHF. This chain uses TRBV12-1 with TRBJ1-5; TRBD1 is the table's D call and was not checked against the DNA. TRBV12-1 is a pseudogene segment. The CDR3 covers 16 residues.

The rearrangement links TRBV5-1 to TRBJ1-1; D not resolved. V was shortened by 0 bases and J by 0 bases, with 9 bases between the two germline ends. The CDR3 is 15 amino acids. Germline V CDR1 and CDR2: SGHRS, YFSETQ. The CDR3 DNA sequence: TGCGCCAGCAGCTTGGCGGGGAATCTGAACACTGAAGCTTTCTTT. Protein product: CASSLAGNLNTEAFF.

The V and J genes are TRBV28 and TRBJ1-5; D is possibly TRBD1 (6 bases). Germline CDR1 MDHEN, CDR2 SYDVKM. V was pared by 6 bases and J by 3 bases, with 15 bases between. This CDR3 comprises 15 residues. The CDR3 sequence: CASSPRGLTNQPQHF. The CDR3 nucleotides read TGTGCCAGCAGCCCACGGGGGCTGACCAATCAGCCCCAGCATTTT.

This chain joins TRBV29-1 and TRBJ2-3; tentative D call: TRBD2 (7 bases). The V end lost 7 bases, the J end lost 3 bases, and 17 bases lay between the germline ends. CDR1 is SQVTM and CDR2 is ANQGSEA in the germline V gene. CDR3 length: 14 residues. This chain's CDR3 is CSGLAGAVTDTQYF. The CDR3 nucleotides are TGCAGCGGTCTGGCGGGGGCCGTGACAGATACGCAGTATTTT.

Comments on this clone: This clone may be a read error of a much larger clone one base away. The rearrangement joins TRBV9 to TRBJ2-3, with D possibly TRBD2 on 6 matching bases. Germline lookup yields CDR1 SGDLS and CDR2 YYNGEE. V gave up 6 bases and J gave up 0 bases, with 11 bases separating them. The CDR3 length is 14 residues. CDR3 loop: CASNAGTSTDTQYF. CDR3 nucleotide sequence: TGTGCCAGCAACGCTGGGACTAGCACAGATACGCAGTATTTT.

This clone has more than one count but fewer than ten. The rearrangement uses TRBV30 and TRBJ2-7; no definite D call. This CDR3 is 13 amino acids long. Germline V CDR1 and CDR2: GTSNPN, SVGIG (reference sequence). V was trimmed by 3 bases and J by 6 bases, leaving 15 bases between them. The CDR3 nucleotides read TGTGCCTGGAGCATAGGGTTGGACCGCGAGCAGTACTTC. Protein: CAWSIGLDREQYF.